These 26 T cell receptor beta chains share one sample of origin, sequenced in a study of CD8 T cells in ankylosing spondylitis. TCRdb re-analysed the 5' RACE reads in MiXCR, keeping a single row per CDR3 protein. The sample includes about 39,000 distinct CDR3 sequences, 3% of them seen just once. Material: blood, either unsorted or a sorted T cell fraction (not recorded which). The receptors originated from a male donor with ankylosing spondylitis or in good health (not recorded which).

This clonotype was detected ten times or more. The chain couples TRBV25-1 to TRBJ1-2; no clear D gene. The length of the CDR3 is 12 residues. Per the germline V gene, CDR1 is MGHDK and CDR2 is SYGVNS. V was trimmed by 3 bases and J by 6 bases, leaving 8 bases between them. CDR3 bases: TGTGCCAGCAGTGACCCCGGGAATGGCTACACCTTC. Translating it yields CASSDPGNGYTF.

This clonotype was recorded many times. The rearrangement uses TRBV9 and TRBJ2-5; TRBD1 might be the D (6 bases). Looked up from germline, CDR1 is SGDLS and CDR2 is YYNGEE. This CDR3 has 15 amino acids. V was shortened by 3 bases and J by 0 bases, with 12 bases between the two germline ends. The CDR3: CASSADRLNQETQYF. CDR3 in DNA: TGTGCCAGCAGCGCCGACAGGTTAAACCAAGAGACCCAGTACTTC.

This clonotype came up many times. The gene calls are TRBV9 and TRBJ2-1, with 9 nucleotides matching TRBD1. The V gene's germline CDR1 is SGDLS and CDR2 YYNGEE. V lost 0 bases to trimming and J lost 5 bases; unmatched junction nucleotides: 3. The CDR3 has 15 residues. The CDR3 DNA sequence: TGTGCCAGCAGCGTAGGGGGACAGGGTCACAATGAGCAGTTCTTC. Encoded protein: CASSVGGQGHNEQFF.

This clonotype was recorded at least ten times. V usage is TRBV9 and J usage is TRBJ2-5, with 7 positions matching TRBD2. Unmatched junction bases numbered 11, after V lost 2 bases and J lost 1 base. Per the germline V gene, CDR1 is SGDLS and CDR2 is YYNGEE. The CDR3 is 17 residues long. CDR3: CASSVHGPGGGQETQYF. CDR3 coding DNA: TGTGCCAGCAGCGTTCACGGCCCGGGAGGCGGCCAAGAGACCCAGTACTTC.

In this sample, this clonotype turned up many times. This chain connects TRBV9 to TRBJ2-3; 13 positions match TRBD2. Germline CDR1 is SGDLS and CDR2 is YYNGEE. With 3 bases clipped from V and 3 bases from J, the junction kept 1 base outside the gene matches. The CDR3 totals 15 residues. Here the CDR3 reads CASSATSGRTDTQYF. The CDR3 DNA follows: TGTGCCAGCAGCGCGACTAGCGGGAGGACAGATACGCAGTATTTT.

This clonotype showed up many times. The V and J genes are TRBV9 and TRBJ2-2; TRBD1 is a possible D gene (6 bases). Germline V gives CDR1 SGDLS, CDR2 YYNGEE. This CDR3 spans 14 amino acids. Trimming removed 0 bases at V and 6 bases at J, with 9 bases between. This chain's CDR3 is CASSVAGGSGELFF. The CDR3 DNA reads TGTGCCAGCAGCGTAGCTGGGGGCTCCGGGGAGCTGTTTTTT.

This clonotype rates as medium-sized. The chain couples TRBV9 to TRBJ2-1; D is perhaps TRBD2 (5 bases). V was cut by 0 bases and J by 6 bases, with 16 bases left in between. The CDR3 consists of 16 residues. Germline-derived CDR1 and CDR2 are SGDLS and YYNGEE. The CDR3 DNA reads TGTGCCAGCAGCGTAGACGGCAGCGGCAAATTCAATGAGCAGTTCTTC. Its translation is CASSVDGSGKFNEQFF.

This clonotype was counted many times. CDR3 sequence (DNA): TGTGCCAGCAGCGTAGAGGGGGCTGGAAACACCATATATTTT. Amino acid sequence: CASSVEGAGNTIYF. The chain couples TRBV9 to TRBJ1-3, with D tentatively TRBD1 (6 bases). The germline V gene has CDR1 SGDLS and CDR2 YYNGEE. Trimming removed 0 bases from V and 2 bases from J, with 6 bases in between. The CDR3 extends over 14 amino acids.

This clonotype has at least ten counts. J is TRBJ2-2 and V is TRBV9, with 9 bases fitting TRBD2. Germline V CDR1 and CDR2: SGDLS, YYNGEE. CDR3 length equals 17 residues. The V gene end was trimmed by 0 bases and the J gene end by 0 bases; junction bases not matched to a gene: 3. The CDR3 DNA is TGTGCCAGCAGCGTAGCTAGCGGGGACCCGAACACCGGGGAGCTGTTTTTT. This gives the protein CASSVASGDPNTGELFF.

This clonotype was recorded at least ten times. The CDR3 DNA reads as TGTGCCAGCAGCCCAACCGGACTAGCGGGGACCGGGGAGCTGTTTTTT. It specifies CASSPTGLAGTGELFF. The chain has TRBV9 and TRBJ2-2; 12 positions match TRBD2. The trim removed 4 bases at V and 5 bases at J, leaving 6 bases unmatched. The CDR3 covers 16 residues. CDR1 is SGDLS and CDR2 is YYNGEE in the germline V gene.

In its sample, this clonotype was seen many times. The chain combines TRBV9 with TRBJ2-5; the D gene is possibly TRBD2 (7 bases). The length of the CDR3 is 16 residues. Germline CDR1 and CDR2: SGDLS and YYNGEE. With 3 bases removed from V and 5 bases from J, the gap between germline ends came to 20 bases. In nucleotides, the CDR3 is TGTGCCAGCAGCGCCTCGGGGGGCCCCCTGAGGGAGACCCAGTACTTC. Translated: CASSASGGPLRETQYF.

This clonotype was recorded at least ten times. This chain links TRBV9 with TRBJ2-1, with D possibly TRBD1 on 7 matching bases. Germline V gene data show CDR1 as SGDLS and CDR2 as YYNGEE. V gave up 3 bases and J gave up 10 bases, with 17 bases separating them. This CDR3 is 14 amino acids long. The CDR3: CASSGRGQSAEQFF. The CDR3 DNA follows: TGTGCCAGCAGCGGGAGGGGACAGTCAGCCGAGCAGTTCTTC.

The chain joins TRBV9 to TRBJ2-5, with D perhaps matching TRBD2 (5 bases). Germline V CDR1 and CDR2: SGDLS, YYNGEE. Trimming removed 0 bases at V and 1 base at J, with 10 bases between. The CDR3 runs 15 residues. The chain's CDR3 is CASSVVGGFQETQYF. Written as DNA, the CDR3 is TGTGCCAGCAGCGTAGTCGGCGGGTTCCAAGAGACCCAGTACTTC.

This clonotype was seen many times. This sequence joins TRBV9 and TRBJ2-6; TRBD1 matches 10 bases. The CDR3 is 17 residues long. The ends lost 3 bases at V and 2 bases at J; junction bases unmatched: 5. Germline CDR1 is SGDLS and CDR2 is YYNGEE. CDR3 DNA sequence: TGTGCCAGCAGCGAGAGGGACAGGGGTACTGGGGCCAACGTCCTGACTTTC. It yields the protein CASSERDRGTGANVLTF.

This clonotype was recorded at least ten times. The V call is TRBV9, the J call TRBJ2-3; 9 bases map to TRBD1. CDR1 and CDR2 from the germline V gene are SGDLS and YYNGEE. This CDR3 is built from 13 residues. V lost 7 bases, J lost 2 bases, and 2 bases stayed unmatched. As DNA, the CDR3 is TGTGCCAGCGGGACAGGGTACACAGATACGCAGTATTTT. It encodes CASGTGYTDTQYF.

This clonotype was counted at least ten times. The rearrangement links TRBV9 to TRBJ2-3; possible D gene TRBD2, 5 bases. CDR3 length: 15 amino acids. The germline V and J ends were trimmed by 0 bases and 4 bases, with 12 bases remaining between them. Germline V CDR1 and CDR2: SGDLS, YYNGEE. The DNA for the CDR3 is TGTGCCAGCAGCGTAGAGGTGCACGGGGCAGATACGCAGTATTTT. Its translation is CASSVEVHGADTQYF.

This clonotype came up many times. This chain links TRBV9 with TRBJ2-3; D possibly uses TRBD1 or TRBD2 (6 bases each). The CDR3 loop spans 16 amino acids. Germline values: CDR1 SGDLS, CDR2 YYNGEE. V was cut by 0 bases and J by 0 bases, with 11 bases left in between. CDR3 amino acids: CASSVEGGWSTDTQYF. The CDR3 DNA follows: TGTGCCAGCAGCGTAGAGGGGGGATGGAGCACAGATACGCAGTATTTT.

This clonotype was seen many times. The rearrangement uses TRBV9 and TRBJ2-2; D is unresolved. The CDR3 totals 12 residues. The V end was cut by 4 bases, the J end by 5 bases, with 6 bases between. Germline V gene lookup returns CDR1 SGDLS and CDR2 YYNGEE. The DNA for the CDR3 is TGTGCCAGCAGCCTAGAGACCGGGGAGCTGTTTTTT. It codes for CASSLETGELFF.

In its sample, this clonotype was seen many times. This rearrangement joins TRBV9 to TRBJ2-2; 10 bases match TRBD2. The CDR3 runs 17 residues. Germline V gene lookup returns CDR1 SGDLS and CDR2 YYNGEE. Losses at the gene ends were 4 bases for V and 2 bases for J; bases not matched to a gene: 8. CDR3: CASSSGLAVTNTGELFF. The CDR3 DNA is TGTGCCAGCAGCTCCGGACTAGCGGTGACAAACACCGGGGAGCTGTTTTTT.

The table lists this clonotype with many counts. The rearrangement uses TRBV9 and TRBJ1-2, with D maybe TRBD1 (5 bases). The germline V and J ends were trimmed by 0 bases and 6 bases, with 12 bases remaining between them. The germline CDR1 and CDR2 sequences are SGDLS and YYNGEE. The CDR3 contains 14 residues. The CDR3 region is CASSVGQLSHGYTF. CDR3 nucleotide sequence: TGTGCCAGCAGCGTAGGACAGCTGTCCCATGGCTACACCTTC.

There are many counts of this clonotype. The chain combines TRBV9 with TRBJ2-1, with 9 positions matching TRBD2. V was pared by 2 bases and J by 8 bases, with 5 bases of the junction left unmatched. This CDR3 is built from 14 residues. CDR1 SGDLS and CDR2 YYNGEE come from the germline V gene. The CDR3 coding sequence is TGTGCCAGCAGCGTGGCTAGCGGGGACTATGAGCAGTTCTTC. This gives the protein CASSVASGDYEQFF. Full variable domain (outside the CDR3, taken from reference TRBV9 and TRBJ2-1): DSGVTQTPKHLITATGQRVTLRCSPRSGDLSVYWYQQSLDQGLQFLIQYYNGEERAKGNILERFSAQQFPDLHSELNLSSLELGDSALYFCASSVASGDYEQFFGPGTRLTVL.

In this sample, this clonotype turned up many times. This chain links TRBV9 with TRBJ2-1, with TRBD1 matching over 10 bases. V lost 0 bases, J lost 5 bases, and 2 bases stayed unmatched. The germline V gene has CDR1 SGDLS and CDR2 YYNGEE. The CDR3 has 15 amino acids. The CDR3 here is CASSVGQGANNEQFF. DNA for the CDR3: TGTGCCAGCAGCGTAGGACAGGGGGCCAACAATGAGCAGTTCTTC.

This clonotype was observed many times. The junction and the germline gene differ at one end; a read error may be behind it. This chain links TRBV9 with TRBJ2-1, with D perhaps matching TRBD1 (5 bases). Germline values: CDR1 SGDLS, CDR2 YYNGEE. This CDR3 is 14 amino acids long. CDR3 in amino acids: CASSVELGNSPRVF. The CDR3 DNA follows: TGTGCCAGCAGCGTAGAGTTGGGGAATAGCCCCAGGGTCTTC.

This clonotype has a count of ten or more. It is likely a read error, because the conserved phenylalanine at the end of the CDR3 is missing. The limits of the CDR3 on the DNA are not certain, so only TCRdb's listed CDR3 is given. The rearrangement uses TRBV5-4 and TRBJ2-4; the DNA was not used to check the table's D call, TRBD1. A total of 13 residues make up the CDR3, ends included. The germline gives CDR1 SGHNT, CDR2 YYREEE (reference sequence). The chain's CDR3 is CASSPLRDRVPSG.

This clonotype was recorded many times. The J gene is TRBJ1-2, the V gene TRBV9, with 8 bases fitting TRBD1. The J segment lost 0 bases and the V segment lost 4 bases, leaving 11 bases of the junction unmatched. CDR3 size: 17 residues. CDR1 is SGDLS, CDR2 YYNGEE, per germline. Written as DNA, the CDR3 is TGTGCCAGCAGCCCCACCCTCGGGACAGGAGCTAACTATGGCTACACCTTC. Translation: CASSPTLGTGANYGYTF. The full variable domain, completed using reference TRBV9 and TRBJ1-2, is DSGVTQTPKHLITATGQRVTLRCSPRSGDLSVYWYQQSLDQGLQFLIQYYNGEERAKGNILERFSAQQFPDLHSELNLSSLELGDSALYFCASSPTLGTGANYGYTFGSGTRLTVV.

This clonotype was seen many times. The chain carries TRBV9 and TRBJ1-4, with 9 bases lining up with TRBD1. CDR3 size: 15 residues. Trimming took 2 bases from V and 5 from J; bases not matched to a gene: 4. CDR1 is SGDLS and CDR2 is YYNGEE in the germline V gene. CDR3 nucleotides: TGTGCCAGCAGCGTTAGGGACAGGGCGAATGAAAAACTGTTTTTT. Translating it yields CASSVRDRANEKLFF.